These T cell receptor beta chains were read from a single sample in a study of blood T cell repertoires in COVID-19. Sequencing used immunoSEQ multiplex PCR; TCRdb keeps in-frame clones, though not all of them. The sample comprises more than 300,000 clones, 85% to 90% of which are singletons, and 0.9% to 1.5% rests with the top ten. The sample consisted of PBMCs or T cells enriched from blood (not recorded which). These receptors were taken from a woman younger than 35 who had recovered from COVID-19. CDR3s include the opening cysteine and the closing phenylalanine or tryptophan. Fields, in order: D gene, clone size, J gene, CDR3 length, V gene, CDR3 DNA, CDR3 protein. A D gene is named only where the DNA matches it firmly. Clone size appears in some rows only: once, few, many, or a class for an expanded clone.

>TRBD1|NA|TRBJ1-1|15|TRBV15
TGTGCCACCAGCAGAGATGACAGGGAGAAAACTGAAGCTTTCTTT
CATSRDDREKTEAFF
>NA|NA|TRBJ1-2|15|TRBV3-1/TRBV3-2
TGTGCCAGCAGCCCCAGTTATTCAGCGAGGTTCGGCTACACCTTC
CASSPSYSARFGYTF
>NA|NA|TRBJ2-3|16|TRBV27
TGTGCCAGCAGTTTTGCCTCCCGGGGTCCCCCAGATACGCAGTATTTT
CASSFASRGPPDTQYF
>NA|NA|TRBJ2-3|15|TRBV5-1
TGCGCCAGCAGCGTACAGGTGGGGGGAACAGATACGCAGTATTTT
CASSVQVGGTDTQYF
>NA|once|TRBJ2-7|12|TRBV30
TGTGCCTTGGAGGTGAGGGCCTACGAGCAGTACTTC
CALEVRAYEQYF
>NA|NA|TRBJ1-3|13|TRBV11-3
TGTGCCAGCAGCTTAGCGGTCGGAAACACCATATATTTT
CASSLAVGNTIYF
>NA|NA|TRBJ2-5|11|TRBV11-1
TGTGCCAGCAGCTTATCAGGGACCCAGTACTTC
CASSLSGTQYF
>TRBD1|NA|TRBJ1-6|15|TRBV2
TGTGCCAGCAGTACCCGGACAGGAACCAATTCACCCCTCCACTTT
CASSTRTGTNSPLHF
>NA|NA|TRBJ1-1|11|TRBV20-1
TGCAGTGCCCCATGGGGCGCTGAAGCTTTCTTT
CSAPWGAEAFF
>NA|NA|TRBJ1-6|14|TRBV2
TGTGCCAGCAGTGTGGCGGAGGATAATTCACCCCTCCACTTT
CASSVAEDNSPLHF
>NA|NA|TRBJ2-3|14|TRBV7-9
TGTGCCAGCAGCGTGACAGGACGCACAGATACGCAGTATTTT
CASSVTGRTDTQYF
>NA|NA|TRBJ1-6|14|TRBV20-1
TGCAGTGCTAGTGGAGGGACTGATAATTCACCCCTCCACTTT
CSASGGTDNSPLHF
>NA|few|TRBJ1-1|15|TRBV5-1
TGCGCCAGCAGCTTGGCCGGCAGGGGATATACTGAAGCTTTCTTT
CASSLAGRGYTEAFF
>TRBD2|NA|TRBJ2-1|17|TRBV11-3
TGTGCCAGCAGCCTCCCCGGACTAGCGGGGGGGCGAGGTGAGCAGTTCTTC
CASSLPGLAGGRGEQFF
>TRBD2|once|TRBJ2-1|23|TRBV7-3
TGTGCCAGCAGCTTAAAGTTAGACGGGGGACTAGCGGGGGGCTTACACTCCTACAATGAGCAGTTCTTC
CASSLKLDGGLAGGLHSYNEQFF
>TRBD1|NA|TRBJ1-6|17|TRBV3-1/TRBV3-2
TGTGCCAGCAGCCAAACTTATCGTGGACAGGGGTATTCACCCCTCCACTTT
CASSQTYRGQGYSPLHF
>TRBD2|NA|TRBJ2-5|13|TRBV12-3/TRBV12-4
TGTGCCAGCAGTTTTGTACTAGCGGAGACCCAGTACTTC
CASSFVLAETQYF
>NA|NA|TRBJ1-4|16|TRBV7-2
TGTGCCAGCAGCTTAGCGCCTGGAGGAACTAATGAAAAACTGTTTTTT
CASSLAPGGTNEKLFF
>NA|NA|TRBJ1-1|15|TRBV28
TGTGCCAGCAGTTCTCCGGGACTTGGGGACACTGAAGCTTTCTTT
CASSSPGLGDTEAFF
>NA|NA|TRBJ2-5|13|TRBV12-3/TRBV12-4
TGTGCCAGCAGTTTTGCGGATACGGATTCCCAGTACTTC
CASSFADTDSQYF
>NA|NA|TRBJ1-2|16|TRBV5-6
TGTGCCAGCAGCCCGGTAGTGGCCGGGATTAACTATGGCTACACCTTC
CASSPVVAGINYGYTF
>NA|NA|TRBJ1-6|16|TRBV3-1/TRBV3-2
TGTGCCAGCAGCCCCCGTGGGAGGAGCGCGGAGACACCCCTCCACTTT
CASSPRGRSAETPLHF
>TRBD2|NA|TRBJ2-3|17|TRBV27
TGTGCCAGCAGTTTGGCAAGCGGGGGGCTTCTCACAGATACGCAGTATTTT
CASSLASGGLLTDTQYF
>TRBD2|NA|TRBJ2-1|19|TRBV3-1/TRBV3-2
TGTGCCAGCAGCCGAACCGGGACTAGCGGGTTGAGCTCCTACAATGAGCAGTTCTTC
CASSRTGTSGLSSYNEQFF
>NA|NA|TRBJ1-1|12|TRBV13
TGTGCCAGCAGCCCGGAGAGATATGAAGCTTTCTTT
CASSPERYEAFF
>NA|once|TRBJ2-7|16|TRBV5-8
TGTGCCAGCAGCACCCTATACCGGGACACTTCCTACGAGCAGTACTTC
CASSTLYRDTSYEQYF
>TRBD1|once|TRBJ2-1|15|TRBV5-6
TGTGCCAGCAGCTTGGGACAGGGGGCCTACAATGAGCAGTTCTTC
CASSLGQGAYNEQFF
>NA|NA|TRBJ1-1|12|TRBV3-1/TRBV3-2
TGTGCCAGCAGCCAGAGGAACACTGAAGCTTTCTTT
CASSQRNTEAFF